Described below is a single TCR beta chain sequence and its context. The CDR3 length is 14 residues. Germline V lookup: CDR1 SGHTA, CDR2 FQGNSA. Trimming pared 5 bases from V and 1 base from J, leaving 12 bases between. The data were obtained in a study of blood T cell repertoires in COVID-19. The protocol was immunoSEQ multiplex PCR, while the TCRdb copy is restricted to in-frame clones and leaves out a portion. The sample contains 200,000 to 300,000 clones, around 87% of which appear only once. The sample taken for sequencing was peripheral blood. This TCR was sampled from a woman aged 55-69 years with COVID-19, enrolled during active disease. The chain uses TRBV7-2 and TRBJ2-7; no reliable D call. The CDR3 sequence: CASSLSPVSYEQYF. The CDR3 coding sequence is TGTGCCAGCAGCCTAAGTCCGGTTTCCTACGAGCAGTACTTC.